This entry lists 11 T cell receptor beta chains sequenced from one sample in a study of blood T cell repertoires in COVID-19 (dated by TCRdb to 2018 to 2021). Library prep was done by the immunoSEQ multiplex PCR assay. Sourced from immuneACCESS, this table was stored by TCRdb with only in-frame sequences that have V and J called. A share of the clones is absent; for the studies checked, an unresolved V gene accounts for under half, and the remainder has no known explanation. Counted in this sample were some 250,000 clones; approximately 83% of them appeared once. The top ten hold around 2.8% of the sample. The specimen was peripheral blood. These receptors were collected from a woman in her 30s who had recovered from COVID-19.

The gene calls are TRBV5-4 and TRBJ1-6; D is undetermined. There are 17 residues in the CDR3. CDR1 is SGHNT and CDR2 is YYREEE in the germline V gene (reference sequence). V shed 4 bases and J shed 5 bases, with 19 bases lying between them. CDR3 DNA sequence: TGTGCCAGCAGCAAATTCGGGAAAAGAGGGAATAATTCACCCCTCCACTTT. It encodes CASSKFGKRGNNSPLHF.

This clone was observed a few times. The V and J genes are TRBV25-1 and TRBJ2-1; 11 bases fit TRBD2. Germline CDR1 is MGHDK and CDR2 is SYGVNS. The CDR3 is 17 residues long. After removal of 4 bases from V and 4 bases from J, the junction contained 9 bases not matched to a gene. In DNA, the CDR3 is TGTGCCAGCAGTGTAACTAGCGGGGGCCGGGTTTACAATGAGCAGTTCTTC. Protein sequence: CASSVTSGGRVYNEQFF.

This chain links TRBV18 with TRBJ1-5, with TRBD1 matching over 8 bases. The ends lost 2 bases at V and 9 bases at J; junction bases unmatched: 6. Germline V gene sequence: CDR1 KGHSH, CDR2 LQKENI. CDR3 size: 14 residues. The CDR3 is CASSPGQGVRPQHF. The CDR3 DNA reads as TGTGCCAGCTCACCAGGACAGGGAGTCCGGCCCCAGCATTTT.

The V gene is TRBV6-1, the J gene TRBJ1-5, with no clear D. The CDR3 is 12 residues long. Per the germline V gene, CDR1 is MNHNS and CDR2 is SASEGT. Trimming cost V 0 bases and J 9 bases, with 6 bases left between them. CDR3 DNA: TGTGCCAGCAGTGAAGCGCGGAGGCCCCAGCATTTT. Protein: CASSEARRPQHF.

The chain joins TRBV7-8 to TRBJ2-6; tentatively, D is TRBD1 (5 bases). From germline, CDR1 is SGHVS and CDR2 FQNEAQ. The germline V and J ends were trimmed by 1 base and 3 bases, with 7 bases remaining between them. The CDR3 totals 15 residues. In DNA, the CDR3 is TGTGCCAGCAGCTTAGTCAGGGTTGGGGCCAACGTCCTGACTTTC. Amino acids: CASSLVRVGANVLTF.

The chain employs TRBV11-2 and TRBJ2-2, with a weak D call TRBD1 (6 bases). Trimming removed 2 bases at V and 0 bases at J, with 13 bases between. This CDR3 comprises 17 residues. The germline CDR1 and CDR2 sequences are SGHAT and FQNNGV. The CDR3 spells CASSLFRQASNTGELFF. As DNA, the CDR3 is TGTGCCAGCAGCTTATTTAGACAGGCTTCGAACACCGGGGAGCTGTTTTTT.

The V call is TRBV24-1, the J call TRBJ2-5; 8 nucleotides match TRBD2. The junction had 6 bases not matched to a gene; V was cut back by 2 bases and J by 5 bases. Germline V gives CDR1 KGHDR, CDR2 SFDVKD. The CDR3 runs to 15 residues. The CDR3 is CATSDSSGGVETQYF. The CDR3 DNA follows: TGTGCCACCAGTGATTCTTCGGGGGGGGTTGAGACCCAGTACTTC.

V usage is TRBV7-6 and J usage is TRBJ2-7; 9 nucleotides align to TRBD1. Germline V gene data show CDR1 as SGHVS and CDR2 as FNYEAQ. V dropped 4 bases and J dropped 12; count of bases not matched to a gene: 13. The CDR3 length is 14 residues. CDR3 coding DNA: TGTGCCAGCAGCTCTGTGACAGGGGGAGACAACCCGTACTTC. It is translated as CASSSVTGGDNPYF.

The rearrangement uses TRBV19 and TRBJ2-2; 7 positions agree with TRBD1. J lost 5 bases, V lost 1 base, and 1 base had no gene match. CDR3 length: 14 residues. CDR1 and CDR2 (germline): LNHDA, SQIVND (reference sequence). As DNA, the CDR3 is TGTGCCAGTAGTATAGCCAGGGGGACCGGGGAGCTGTTTTTT. It codes for CASSIARGTGELFF. Using reference TRBV19 and TRBJ2-2 for the parts outside the CDR3, the full variable domain is DGGITQSPKYLFRKEGQNVTLSCEQNLNHDAMYWYRQDPGQGLRLIYYSQIVNDFQKGDIAEGYSVSREKKESFPLTVTSAQKNPTAFYLCASSIARGTGELFFGEGSRLTVL.

The chain links TRBV19 to TRBJ1-1; D possibly corresponds to TRBD1 (6 bases). The V end lost 8 bases, the J end lost 4 bases, and 17 bases lay between the germline ends. The CDR3 length is 14 residues. Germline values: CDR1 LNHDA, CDR2 SQIVND (reference sequence). For the CDR3, the DNA is TGTGCCAGTGCCGTGACAGGTTTTTTCACTGAAGCTTTCTTT. It encodes CASAVTGFFTEAFF.

The chain carries TRBV2 and TRBJ2-7, with D possibly matching TRBD2 (5 bases). Trimming took off 5 bases at V and 2 bases at J, with 10 bases between the two ends. The V gene's germline CDR1 is SNHLY and CDR2 FYNNEI. The CDR3 has 13 amino acids. CDR3 bases: TGTGCCAGCAGTATGCGGGCCCCCTACGAGCAGTACTTC. Translating gives CASSMRAPYEQYF.